This T cell receptor (beta chain) originates from a study of blood T cells in healthy people across ages. A J-beta primer mix and a sample-barcoded 5' primer were used in a second PCR of about 7 to 12 cycles. TCRdb redid the calling of the 5' RACE reads with MiXCR, one entry per CDR3 protein. Among more than 600,000 distinct CDR3 sequences, around 25% were seen once, and the ten largest hold roughly 9%. The CDR3 sequence is 11 residues long. Germline V gene lookup returns CDR1 MNHEY and CDR2 SMNVEV (reference sequence). V dropped 6 bases and J dropped 0 bases, with 0 bases sitting between them. This clonotype came up a few times. These same data were also listed under a study on T cells of mothers and their children.

V is TRBV27 and J is TRBJ2-4; no firm D call. The sample taken for sequencing was blood. The TCR was taken from a boy between 10 and 17 years old in good health. CDR3 sequence reads: CASRAKNIQYF. The CDR3 DNA sequence: TGTGCCAGCAGAGCCAAAAACATTCAGTACTTC.